The clone carrying this T cell receptor beta chain was seen ten or more times. Its antigen is not identified. The sample is drawn from a study of T-cell memory formation after mild COVID-19. Using constant-segment primers, 5'RACE produced TCR alpha and TCR beta cDNA libraries carrying sample barcodes and UMIs. TCRdb re-analysed the 5' RACE reads in MiXCR, keeping a single row per CDR3 protein. Among about 600,000 distinct CDR3 sequences listed, less than 25% were seen once. General observations from the study: While clones contracting from day 15 to 85 were balanced between CD4 and CD8, later expanders leaned CD4+.

The source is an adult woman who had mild COVID-19 (a few samples of this study predate the infection). Cell type and time point are not known. Source material: PBMCs or a T cell subset sorted from them (not recorded which).

The CDR3 sequence is CATSDLRAGVVETQYF. In DNA form, the CDR3 reads TGTGCCACCAGTGATTTGCGGGCAGGGGTGGTGGAGACCCAGTACTTC. The V gene is TRBV24-1, the J gene TRBJ2-5; D possibly corresponds to TRBD1 (6 bases). V was shortened by 0 bases and J by 5 bases, with 15 bases between the two germline ends. Germline V gene lookup returns CDR1 KGHDR and CDR2 SFDVKD. CDR3 length equals 16 residues.